This T cell receptor beta chain was sequenced for a study of blood T cell repertoires in COVID-19. This clone was detected ten times or more. Sequencing used immunoSEQ multiplex PCR; TCRdb keeps in-frame clones, though not all of them. Among tens of thousands of clones listed, 70% to 80% were seen once. The length of the CDR3 is 14 residues. Germline assignment: CDR1 SGHTA and CDR2 FQGTGA. The ends lost 5 bases at V and 4 bases at J; junction bases unmatched: 6. The rearrangement links TRBV7-3 to TRBJ2-3, with 7 bases aligning to TRBD1. The clonotype was recovered from a man aged 55 to 70 with active or convalescent COVID-19. The sample taken for sequencing was peripheral blood. The CDR3 here is CASSLGTVPDTQYF. CDR3 coding DNA: TGTGCCAGCAGCCTGGGGACAGTCCCAGATACGCAGTATTTT.